This TCR delta chain was captured in a study of gamma-delta chains in newborns, infants, children. Across the whole study: Microbial exposure reportedly drives polyclonal innate γδ T cell expansion after birth.

The length of the CDR3 is 18 residues. CDR1 GEAIGNYY and CDR2 EKD come from the germline V gene. In this sample, this clone turned up a few times. At one end the junction does not follow the germline gene, possibly because of a read error. TCRdb fed the reads into CATT to redo clone calling. The sample gives 14,000 to 15,000 delta-chain clones, around 7% of which show up once; 20% to 25% is in the top ten. Input material: blood. J is TRDJ1 and V is TRDV2, with 10 bases identical to TRDD3. The receptor comes from a child who was a newborn, infant or young child, either healthy, febrile or measles-vaccinated (not recorded which). The CDR3 nucleotides read TGTGCCTGTGACACCGTCCTGTACTGGGGGATGAACACCGATAAACCCATCTTT. Encoded protein: CACDTVLYWGMNTDKPIF.